This section outlines one TCR beta chain sequence together with its context. Its antigen is still unknown. The V gene's germline CDR1 is SGHNT and CDR2 YYREEE (reference sequence). The V end lost 4 bases, the J end lost 2 bases, and 11 bases lay between the germline ends. The CDR3 spans 14 residues. After isolation, RNA underwent reverse transcription to generate cDNA as the sequencing template. Method: immunoSEQ multiplex PCR; TCRdb's copy keeps in-frame clones and lacks some. In the table there are roughly 97,000 clones, 41% of which are singletons. This sample was taken from a study of CD8+ T cells in alopecia areata. Across the whole study: Tofacitinib was taken orally by treated patients, and the dose was 5 to 10 mg twice daily. Overall study findings and caveats: Normal skin's resident alphabeta T cells are sequenced alongside lesional scalp T cells.

The sequence came from a human donor with alopecia areata. The chain joins TRBV5-4 to TRBJ2-3, with a tentative D call TRBD1 (6 bases). The sample was CD4+ T cells sorted from blood. CDR3 amino acids: CASSVNRATDTQYF. CDR3 in DNA: TGTGCCAGCAGCGTTAACAGGGCCACAGATACGCAGTATTTT.